This T cell receptor beta chain was profiled in a study of T cells after yellow fever vaccination. The V gene's germline CDR1 is MNHEY and CDR2 SMNVEV (reference sequence). This CDR3 comprises 11 residues. The V and J ends lost 6 bases and 6 bases respectively, with 8 bases between them. TCRdb reprocessed the 5' RACE reads via MiXCR and lists one record per CDR3 protein. The repertoire holds around 200,000 distinct CDR3 sequences, 9.5% to 11% seen once, with roughly a third in the top ten. The TCR was taken from a man aged 18 to 35 who received the YFV17D yellow fever vaccine. This sequence joins TRBV27 and TRBJ1-2; D remains unclear. Sequencing used CD8+ T cells sorted from PBMCs, obtained 15 days after the yellow fever booster vaccination. The CDR3 region is CASRALHGYTF. Written as DNA, the CDR3 is TGTGCCAGCAGGGCCCTACATGGCTACACCTTC.